Listed here are 5 T cell receptor beta chains from one sample, sequenced in a study of CXCR3-negative and CXCR3-positive naive CD8 T cells. UMI-labeled 5' RACE yielded the TRB cDNA libraries. TCRdb re-called the 5' RACE reads and gives one entry per CDR3 protein, without DNA. This table lists under 50,000 distinct CDR3 sequences. Sample: naive CXCR3- CD8+ T cells from blood. The subset was: CD45RO-CCR7+CD27+CD95- naive CD8+ T cells lacking CXCR3 (TNR3-). Source of these receptors: a human donor in good health. Some clones in this sample may be carry-over from other donors' samples.

The rearrangement uses TRBV28 and TRBJ2-7; the D call of TRBD2 rests on TCRdb alone, since no DNA is present to check it. Germline V gives CDR1 MDHEN, CDR2 SYDVKM. The CDR3 runs to 15 residues. The CDR3 is CASSLSRREYDEQYF. The variable domain in full, with the rest retrieved from reference TRBV28 and TRBJ2-7, is DVKVTQSSRYLVKRTGEKVFLECVQDMDHENMFWYRQDPGLGLRLIYFSYDVKMKEKGDIPEGYSVSREKKERFSLILESASTNQTSMYLCASSLSRREYDEQYFGPGTRLTVT.

CDR3: CSARDIRTEQETQYF. The genes are TRBV20-1 and TRBJ2-5. Germline-derived CDR1 and CDR2 are DFQATT and SNEGSKA (reference sequence). This CDR3 is 15 amino acids long.

The V call is TRBV5-1, the J call TRBJ2-2; TCRdb gives TRBD2 as the D gene, but with no DNA this cannot be confirmed. The CDR3 extends over 14 amino acids. CDR1 and CDR2 from the germline V gene are SGHRS and YFSETQ. The CDR3 is CASSLTSSAGELFF.

Measured by frequency, this clonotype is medium-sized. V is TRBV7-2 and J is TRBJ2-7. The CDR3 is 12 residues long. CDR1 SGHTA and CDR2 FQGNSA come from the germline V gene. CDR3 protein: CASSPGPYEQYF.

This chain joins TRBV5-1 and TRBJ2-7; the TCRdb D gene call, TRBD2, has no DNA to confirm it. Germline V CDR1 and CDR2: SGHRS, YFSETQ. The CDR3 runs to 16 residues. CDR3 amino acids: CASSLALAGETYEQYF.